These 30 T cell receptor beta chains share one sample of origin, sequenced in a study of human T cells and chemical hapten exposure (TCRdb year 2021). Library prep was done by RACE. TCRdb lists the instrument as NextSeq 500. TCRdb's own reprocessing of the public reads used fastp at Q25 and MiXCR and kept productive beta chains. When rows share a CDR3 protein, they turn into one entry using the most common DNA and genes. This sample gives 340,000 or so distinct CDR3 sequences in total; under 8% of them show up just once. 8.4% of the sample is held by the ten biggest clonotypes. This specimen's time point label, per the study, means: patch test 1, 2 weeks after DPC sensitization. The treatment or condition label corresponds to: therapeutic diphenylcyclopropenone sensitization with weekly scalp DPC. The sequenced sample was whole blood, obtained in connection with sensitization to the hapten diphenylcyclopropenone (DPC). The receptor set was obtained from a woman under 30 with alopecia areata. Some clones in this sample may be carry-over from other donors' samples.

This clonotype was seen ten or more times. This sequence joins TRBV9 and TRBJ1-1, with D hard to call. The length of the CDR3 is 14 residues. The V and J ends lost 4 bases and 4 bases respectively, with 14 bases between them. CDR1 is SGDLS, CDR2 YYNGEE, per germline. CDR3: CASSPDGPPTEAFF. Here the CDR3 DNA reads TGTGCCAGCAGCCCAGACGGGCCGCCCACTGAAGCTTTCTTT.

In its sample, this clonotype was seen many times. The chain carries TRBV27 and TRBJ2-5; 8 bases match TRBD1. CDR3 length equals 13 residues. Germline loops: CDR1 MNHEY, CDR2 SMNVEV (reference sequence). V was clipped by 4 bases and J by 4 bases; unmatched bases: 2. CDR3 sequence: CASSWTGRETQYF. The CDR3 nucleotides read TGTGCCAGCAGTTGGACAGGGCGAGAGACCCAGTACTTC.

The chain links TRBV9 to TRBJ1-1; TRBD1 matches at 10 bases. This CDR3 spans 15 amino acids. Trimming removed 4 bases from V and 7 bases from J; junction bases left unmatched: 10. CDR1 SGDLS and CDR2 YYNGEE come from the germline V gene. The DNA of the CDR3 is TGTGCCAGCAGCCCACGGACAGGGGGTGCCGGTGAAGCTTTCTTT. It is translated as CASSPRTGGAGEAFF.

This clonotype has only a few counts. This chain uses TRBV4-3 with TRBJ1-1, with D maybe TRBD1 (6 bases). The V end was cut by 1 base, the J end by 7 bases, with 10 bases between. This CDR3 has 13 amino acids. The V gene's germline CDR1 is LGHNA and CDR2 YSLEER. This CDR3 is CASSQGTEREAFF. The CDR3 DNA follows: TGCGCCAGCAGCCAAGGGACAGAACGTGAAGCTTTCTTT.

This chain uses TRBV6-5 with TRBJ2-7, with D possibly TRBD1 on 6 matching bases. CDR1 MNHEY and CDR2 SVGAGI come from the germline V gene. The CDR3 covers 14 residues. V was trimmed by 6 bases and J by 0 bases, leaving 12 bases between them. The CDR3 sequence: CASRRVDSSYEQYF. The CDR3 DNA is TGTGCCAGCAGGCGCGTGGACAGCTCCTACGAGCAGTACTTC.

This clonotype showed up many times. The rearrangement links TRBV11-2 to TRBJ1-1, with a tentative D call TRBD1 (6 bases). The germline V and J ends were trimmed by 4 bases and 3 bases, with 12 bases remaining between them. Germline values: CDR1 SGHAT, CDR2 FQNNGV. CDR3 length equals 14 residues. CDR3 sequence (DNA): TGTGCCAGCAGCTCACAGGGTACGGACACTGAAGCTTTCTTT. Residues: CASSSQGTDTEAFF. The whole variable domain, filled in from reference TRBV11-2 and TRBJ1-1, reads EAGVAQSPRYKIIEKRQSVAFWCNPISGHATLYWYQQILGQGPKLLIQFQNNGVVDDSQLPKDRFSAERLKGVDSTLKIQPAKLEDSAVYLCASSSQGTDTEAFFGQGTRLTVV.

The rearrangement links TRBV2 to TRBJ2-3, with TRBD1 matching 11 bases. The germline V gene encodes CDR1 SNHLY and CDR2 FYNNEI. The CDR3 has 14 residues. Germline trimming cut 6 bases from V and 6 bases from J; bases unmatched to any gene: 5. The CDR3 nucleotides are TGTGCCAGCAGGCCGGGACAGGGGGTGGATACGCAGTATTTT. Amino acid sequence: CASRPGQGVDTQYF.

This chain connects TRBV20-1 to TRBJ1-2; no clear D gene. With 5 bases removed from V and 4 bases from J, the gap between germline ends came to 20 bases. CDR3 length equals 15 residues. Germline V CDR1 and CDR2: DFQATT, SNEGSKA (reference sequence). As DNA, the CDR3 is TGCAGTGCTCACAATCCGGGGAGAACGCCCTATGGCTACACCTTC. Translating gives CSAHNPGRTPYGYTF.

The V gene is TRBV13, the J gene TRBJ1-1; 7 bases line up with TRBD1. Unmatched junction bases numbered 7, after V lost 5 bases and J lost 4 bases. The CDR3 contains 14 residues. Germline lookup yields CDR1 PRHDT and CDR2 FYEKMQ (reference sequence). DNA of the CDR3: TGTGCCAGCAGCCATACAGGGGATAGCACTGAAGCTTTCTTT. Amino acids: CASSHTGDSTEAFF.

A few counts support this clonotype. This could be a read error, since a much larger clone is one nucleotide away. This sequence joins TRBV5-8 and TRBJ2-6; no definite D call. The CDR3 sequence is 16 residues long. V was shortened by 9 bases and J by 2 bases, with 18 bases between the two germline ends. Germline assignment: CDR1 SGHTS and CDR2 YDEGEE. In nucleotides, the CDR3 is TGTGCCAACACCTCACCAAGGTTAACTGGGGCCAACGTCCTGACTTTC. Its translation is CANTSPRLTGANVLTF.

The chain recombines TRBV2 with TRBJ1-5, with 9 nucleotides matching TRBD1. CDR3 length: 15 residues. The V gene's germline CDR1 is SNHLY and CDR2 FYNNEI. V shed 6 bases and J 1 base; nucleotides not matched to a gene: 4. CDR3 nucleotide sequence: TGTGCCAGCAGGGGGACAGGGATGAGCAATCAGCCCCAGCATTTT. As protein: CASRGTGMSNQPQHF.

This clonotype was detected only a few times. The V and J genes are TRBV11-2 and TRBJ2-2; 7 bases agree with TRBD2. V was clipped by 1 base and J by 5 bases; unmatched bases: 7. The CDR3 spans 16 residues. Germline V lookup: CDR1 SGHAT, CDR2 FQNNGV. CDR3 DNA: TGTGCCAGCAGCTTAGTTCGAGCGGGGAAGACCGGGGAGCTGTTTTTT. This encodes CASSLVRAGKTGELFF.

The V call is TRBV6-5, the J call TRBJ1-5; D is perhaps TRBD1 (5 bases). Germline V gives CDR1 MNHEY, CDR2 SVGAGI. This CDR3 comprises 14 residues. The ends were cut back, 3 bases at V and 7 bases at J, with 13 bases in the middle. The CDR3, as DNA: TGTGCCAGCAGTTATTCACAGGAGGAACAGCCCCAGCATTTT. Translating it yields CASSYSQEEQPQHF.

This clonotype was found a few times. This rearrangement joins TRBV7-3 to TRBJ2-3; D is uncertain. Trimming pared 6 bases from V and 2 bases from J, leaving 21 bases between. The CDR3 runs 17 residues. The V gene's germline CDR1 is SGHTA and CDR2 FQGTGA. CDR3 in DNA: TGTGCCAGCAGTCGTGGAGCCGGGCGAGCTTACACAGATACGCAGTATTTT. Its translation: CASSRGAGRAYTDTQYF.

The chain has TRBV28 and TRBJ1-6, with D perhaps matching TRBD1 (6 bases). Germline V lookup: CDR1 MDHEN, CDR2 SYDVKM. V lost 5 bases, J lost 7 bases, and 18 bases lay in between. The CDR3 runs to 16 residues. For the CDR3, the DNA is TGTGCCAGCAGTCGGGTCCGGGGGCCTGGAAATTCACCCCTCCACTTT. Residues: CASSRVRGPGNSPLHF.

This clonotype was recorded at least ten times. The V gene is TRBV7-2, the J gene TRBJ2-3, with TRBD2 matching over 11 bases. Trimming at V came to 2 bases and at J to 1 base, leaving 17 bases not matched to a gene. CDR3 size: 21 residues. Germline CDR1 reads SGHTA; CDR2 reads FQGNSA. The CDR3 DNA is TGTGCCAGCAGCTTAATCCCTATTAGGGTAGCGGGGGGGCCGGGCACAGATACGCAGTATTTT. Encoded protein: CASSLIPIRVAGGPGTDTQYF.

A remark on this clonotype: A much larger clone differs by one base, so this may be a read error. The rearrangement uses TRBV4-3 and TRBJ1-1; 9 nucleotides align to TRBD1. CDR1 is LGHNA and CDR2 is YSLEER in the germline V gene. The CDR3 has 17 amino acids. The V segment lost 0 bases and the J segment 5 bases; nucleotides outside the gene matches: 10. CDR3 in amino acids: CASSQETGTGRRTEAFF. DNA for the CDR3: TGCGCCAGCAGCCAAGAAACCGGGACAGGGCGGAGGACTGAAGCTTTCTTT.

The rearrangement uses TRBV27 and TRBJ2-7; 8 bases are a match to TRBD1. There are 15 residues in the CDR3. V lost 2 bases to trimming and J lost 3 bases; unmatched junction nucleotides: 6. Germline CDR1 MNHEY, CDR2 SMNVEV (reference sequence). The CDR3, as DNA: TGTGCCAGCAGTTTAGACAGGGGCTATCTCTACGAGCAGTACTTC. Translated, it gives CASSLDRGYLYEQYF.

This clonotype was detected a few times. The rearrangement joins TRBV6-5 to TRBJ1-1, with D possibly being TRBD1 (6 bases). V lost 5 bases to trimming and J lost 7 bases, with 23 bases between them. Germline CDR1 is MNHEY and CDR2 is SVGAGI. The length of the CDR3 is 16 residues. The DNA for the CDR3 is TGTGCCAGCAGTAAGACAGGATTGGGGAGGGATGGTGAAGCTTTCTTT. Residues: CASSKTGLGRDGEAFF.

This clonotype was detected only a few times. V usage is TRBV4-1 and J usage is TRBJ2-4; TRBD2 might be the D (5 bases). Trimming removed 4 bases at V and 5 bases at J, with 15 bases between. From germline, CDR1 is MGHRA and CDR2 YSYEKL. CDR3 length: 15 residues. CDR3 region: CASSRIEGFQNIQYF. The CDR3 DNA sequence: TGCGCCAGCAGCCGGATAGAGGGTTTTCAAAACATTCAGTACTTC.

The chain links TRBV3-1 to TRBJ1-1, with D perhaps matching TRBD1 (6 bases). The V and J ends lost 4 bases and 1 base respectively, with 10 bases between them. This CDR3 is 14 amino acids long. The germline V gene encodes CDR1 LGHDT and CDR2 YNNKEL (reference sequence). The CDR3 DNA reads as TGTGCCAGCAGCCCCTGGGACAAGAACACTGAAGCTTTCTTT. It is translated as CASSPWDKNTEAFF. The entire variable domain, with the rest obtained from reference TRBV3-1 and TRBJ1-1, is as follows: DTAVSQTPKYLVTQMGNDKSIKCEQNLGHDTMYWYKQDSKKFLKIMFSYNNKELIINETVPNRFSPKSPDKAHLNLHINSLELGDSAVYFCASSPWDKNTEAFFGQGTRLTVV.

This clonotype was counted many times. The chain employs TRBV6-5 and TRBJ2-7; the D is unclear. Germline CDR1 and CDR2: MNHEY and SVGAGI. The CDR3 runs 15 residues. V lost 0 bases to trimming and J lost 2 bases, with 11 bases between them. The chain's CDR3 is CASSYSIMDPYEQYF. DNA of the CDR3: TGTGCCAGCAGTTACTCGATAATGGACCCCTACGAGCAGTACTTC.

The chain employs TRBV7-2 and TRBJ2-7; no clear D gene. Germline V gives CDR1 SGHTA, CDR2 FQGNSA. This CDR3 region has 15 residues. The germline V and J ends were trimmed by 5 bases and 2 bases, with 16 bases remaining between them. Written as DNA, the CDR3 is TGTGCCAGCAGCCAGGTCTTGATCGATACCTACGAGCAGTACTTC. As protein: CASSQVLIDTYEQYF.

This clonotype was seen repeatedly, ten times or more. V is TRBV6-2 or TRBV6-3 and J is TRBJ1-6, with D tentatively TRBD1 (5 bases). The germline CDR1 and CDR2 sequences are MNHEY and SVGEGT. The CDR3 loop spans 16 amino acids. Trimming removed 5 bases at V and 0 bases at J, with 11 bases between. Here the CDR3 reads CASSRDGLSYNSPLHF. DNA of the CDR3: TGTGCCAGCAGTCGGGACGGACTCTCCTATAATTCACCCCTCCACTTT.

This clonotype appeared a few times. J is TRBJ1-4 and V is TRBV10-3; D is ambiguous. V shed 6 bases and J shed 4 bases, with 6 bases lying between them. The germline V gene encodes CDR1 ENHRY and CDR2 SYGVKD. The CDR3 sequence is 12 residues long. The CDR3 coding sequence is TGTGCCATCAGCGTCCTTAATGAAAAACTGTTTTTT. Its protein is CAISVLNEKLFF.

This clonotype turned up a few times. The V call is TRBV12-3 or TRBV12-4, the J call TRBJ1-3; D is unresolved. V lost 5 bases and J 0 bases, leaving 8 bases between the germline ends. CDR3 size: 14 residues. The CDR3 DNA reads TGTGCCAGCAGTCGGAGCTCCTCTGGAAACACCATATATTTT. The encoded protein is CASSRSSSGNTIYF.

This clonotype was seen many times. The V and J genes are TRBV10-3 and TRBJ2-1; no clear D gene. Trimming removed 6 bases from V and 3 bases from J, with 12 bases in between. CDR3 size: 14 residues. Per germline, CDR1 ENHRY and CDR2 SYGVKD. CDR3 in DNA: TGTGCCATCAGATACAGCGCCGTCTACAATGAGCAGTTCTTC. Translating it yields CAIRYSAVYNEQFF.

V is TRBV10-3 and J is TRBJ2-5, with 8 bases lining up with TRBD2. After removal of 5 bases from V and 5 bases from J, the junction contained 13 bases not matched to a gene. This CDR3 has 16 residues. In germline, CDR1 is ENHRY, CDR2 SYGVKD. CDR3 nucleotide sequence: TGTGCCATCAGTAGGAGGTATAGCGGGGATAACGAGACCCAGTACTTC. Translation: CAISRRYSGDNETQYF.

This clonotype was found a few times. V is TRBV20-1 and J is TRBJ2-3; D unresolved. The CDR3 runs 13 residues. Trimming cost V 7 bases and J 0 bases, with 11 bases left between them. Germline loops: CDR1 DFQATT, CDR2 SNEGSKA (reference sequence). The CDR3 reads CSVYQSSTDTQYF. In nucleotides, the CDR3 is TGCAGTGTTTACCAGTCTAGCACAGATACGCAGTATTTT.

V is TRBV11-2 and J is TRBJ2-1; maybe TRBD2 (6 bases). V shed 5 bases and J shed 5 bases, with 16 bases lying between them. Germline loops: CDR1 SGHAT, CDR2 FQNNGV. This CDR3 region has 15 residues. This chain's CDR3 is CASSLLGGVNNEQFF. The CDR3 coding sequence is TGTGCCAGCAGCCTGTTGGGCGGGGTTAACAATGAGCAGTTCTTC.